Listed below are T cell receptor beta chains from one sample, sequenced in a study of blood T cell repertoires in COVID-19. Clones were sequenced by immunoSEQ multiplex PCR, and TCRdb holds only the in-frame ones, with some missing. Of 250,000 to 350,000 clones listed, around 90% are singletons. The sample comprised peripheral blood. The origin of the receptors is a woman under 40 with COVID-19, enrolled during active disease. Both conserved end residues are part of each CDR3. A D gene is named only where the DNA matches it firmly. Clone size is shown for a subset of rows, as once, few, many or a class of expanded clone.

>TRBV29-1|.|TRBJ1-2|once
CSVDVRSYGYTF
TGCAGCGTTGATGTCAGGTCCTATGGCTACACCTTC
>TRBV10-2|TRBD2|TRBJ2-5|.
CASRLGTSGIQETQYF
TGCGCCAGCAGACTCGGGACTAGCGGAATCCAAGAGACCCAGTACTTC
>TRBV4-3|.|TRBJ1-1|.
CASSQEAGMRGTEAFF
TGCGCCAGCAGCCAAGAGGCGGGGATGAGGGGCACTGAAGCCTTCTTT
>TRBV30|.|TRBJ2-3|.
CAWSGIDVGGTQYF
TGTGCCTGGAGTGGGATAGACGTAGGAGGTACGCAGTATTTT
>TRBV18|TRBD1|TRBJ2-2|.
CASSSTGDRGATGELFF
TGTGCCAGCTCATCGACCGGGGACAGGGGGGCCACCGGGGAGCTGTTTTTT
>TRBV27|.|TRBJ1-6|.
CASSLVGLVNSPLHF
TGTGCCAGCAGTTTAGTGGGGCTAGTAAATTCACCCCTCCACTTT
>TRBV10-3|.|TRBJ1-5|.
CAISETGISQPQHF
TGTGCCATCAGTGAGACAGGGATTAGTCAGCCCCAGCATTTT
>TRBV25-1|TRBD1|TRBJ1-2|.
CASSDKDRGYGYTF
TGTGCCAGCAGTGACAAGGACAGGGGGTATGGCTACACCTTC
>TRBV7-3|TRBD2|TRBJ2-3|.
CASSIAGGQVDTQYF
TGTGCCAGCAGTATAGCGGGAGGGCAGGTAGATACGCAGTATTTT
>TRBV19|TRBD2|TRBJ2-2|.
CASKGGLAGYTGELFF
TGTGCCAGTAAGGGGGGACTAGCGGGATACACCGGGGAGCTGTTTTTT
>TRBV28|.|TRBJ1-2|once
CASRENGYTF
TGTGCCAGCAGGGAGAATGGCTACACCTTC
>TRBV11-2|.|TRBJ1-2|.
CASSLDAGFRGYTF
TGTGCCAGCAGCTTAGATGCGGGGTTTCGGGGCTACACCTTC
>TRBV2|TRBD1|TRBJ1-2|.
CASSPDRGYGYTF
TGTGCCAGCAGCCCCGACAGGGGTTATGGCTACACCTTC
>TRBV6-6|TRBD1|TRBJ1-4|.
CASLNRGNEKLFF
TGTGCCAGCCTTAACAGGGGGAATGAAAAACTGTTTTTT
>TRBV11-3|TRBD2|TRBJ2-1|.
CASSLASGPYNEQFF
TGTGCCAGCAGCTTAGCTAGCGGACCTTACAATGAGCAGTTCTTC
>TRBV7-2|.|TRBJ1-2|many
CASSLGRGYGYTF
TGTGCCAGCAGCCTCGGTCGGGGGTATGGCTACACCTTC
>TRBV7-3|TRBD2|TRBJ2-2|.
CASSRSLAGGTNTGELFF
TGTGCCAGCAGCCGTTCGCTAGCGGGAGGCACGAACACCGGGGAGCTGTTTTTT
>TRBV7-3|TRBD1|TRBJ2-2|.
CASSFSGQGRSGELFF
TGTGCCAGCAGCTTTTCCGGACAGGGAAGATCCGGGGAGCTGTTTTTT
>TRBV4-3|TRBD2|TRBJ2-5|.
CASSQVRAGGLETQYF
TGCGCCAGCAGCCAAGTAAGGGCGGGAGGGCTAGAGACCCAGTACTTC
>TRBV19|TRBD1|TRBJ1-2|.
CASSIHPSGGEPYGYTF
TGTGCCAGTAGTATCCATCCATCAGGGGGCGAACCCTATGGCTACACCTTC
>TRBV2|TRBD1|TRBJ1-5|.
CASRAGDRGSNQPQHF
TGTGCCAGCAGGGCCGGGGACAGGGGTTCCAATCAGCCCCAGCATTTT
>TRBV18|.|TRBJ1-4|.
CASSPPVTGRATNEKLFF
TGTGCCAGCTCACCACCGGTAACAGGGAGGGCAACTAATGAAAAACTGTTTTTT
>TRBV9|TRBD2|TRBJ2-1|.
CASSAAGTSGSLNEQFF
TGTGCCAGCAGCGCAGCCGGGACTAGCGGGAGTTTAAATGAGCAGTTCTTC
>TRBV7-9|TRBD2|TRBJ2-1|once
CASSAPWGAGVGNNEQFF
TGTGCCAGCAGCGCCCCATGGGGAGCGGGAGTTGGCAACAATGAGCAGTTCTTC
>TRBV12-3/TRBV12-4|.|TRBJ1-1|.
CASTILEGGEAFF
TGTGCCAGCACCATACTTGAGGGAGGGGAAGCTTTCTTT
>TRBV28|.|TRBJ1-5|.
CASSLMGWGSGNQPQHF
TGTGCCAGCAGTTTAATGGGATGGGGCTCTGGCAATCAGCCCCAGCATTTT
>TRBV28|.|TRBJ1-1|.
CASSRQATEAFF
TGTGCCAGCAGCAGACAGGCAACTGAAGCTTTCTTT
>TRBV11-3|.|TRBJ2-1|few
CASSLLASSYNEQFF
TGTGCCAGCAGCTTACTAGCGAGCTCCTACAATGAGCAGTTCTTC
>TRBV9|TRBD1|TRBJ1-2|.
CASSLSGQGGGYTF
TGTGCCAGCAGCCTCTCAGGACAGGGCGGTGGCTACACCTTC
>TRBV30|.|TRBJ1-1|.
CAWMGDQGGNTEAFF
TGTGCCTGGATGGGAGATCAAGGGGGGAACACTGAAGCTTTCTTT
>TRBV19|.|TRBJ2-7|once
CASSIGGFYEQYF
TGTGCCAGTAGTATTGGGGGGTTCTACGAGCAGTACTTC
>TRBV11-3|.|TRBJ2-3|.
CASSLGGPADTQYF
TGTGCCAGCAGCTTGGGTGGGCCGGCAGATACGCAGTATTTT
>TRBV2|.|TRBJ2-7|.
CASTRGILTYEQYF
TGTGCCAGCACCCGCGGGATTTTAACCTACGAGCAGTACTTC
>TRBV4-1|TRBD2|TRBJ2-3|.
CASGKGLAGLDTQYF
TGCGCCAGCGGGAAGGGACTAGCGGGCCTAGATACGCAGTATTTT
>TRBV24-1|.|TRBJ2-1|.
CATSDKIEQFF
TGTGCCACCAGCGACAAGATAGAGCAGTTCTTC
>TRBV29-1|.|TRBJ2-5|.
CSVEGRSSRTYQETQYF
TGCAGCGTTGAAGGGAGGTCTAGTCGAACGTACCAAGAGACCCAGTACTTC
>TRBV30|.|TRBJ1-4|.
CAWSDPWGLDEKLFF
TGTGCCTGGAGTGACCCTTGGGGCCTAGATGAAAAACTGTTTTTT
>TRBV5-4|TRBD1|TRBJ2-7|few
CASSRGDSPYEQYF
TGTGCCAGCAGCCGAGGGGACAGCCCCTACGAGCAGTACTTC
>TRBV6-2/TRBV6-3|.|TRBJ2-7|.
CASSKPGISYEQYF
TGTGCCAGCAGTAAACCAGGGATCTCCTACGAGCAGTACTTC
>TRBV11-2|.|TRBJ2-3|.
CASSWTTSTDTQYF
TGTGCCAGCAGCTGGACTACCAGCACAGATACGCAGTATTTT
>TRBV7-2|.|TRBJ2-1|.
CASSLARGNEQFF
TGTGCCAGCAGCTTAGCTAGGGGCAATGAGCAGTTCTTC
>TRBV28|TRBD2|TRBJ2-5|.
CASSRLAAETQYF
TGTGCCAGCAGTCGACTAGCCGCAGAGACCCAGTACTTC
>TRBV7-9|.|TRBJ1-2|once
CASSLVGVGGYTF
TGTGCCAGCAGCTTAGTCGGAGTTGGGGGCTACACCTTC
>TRBV19|.|TRBJ1-2|.
CASSRDSYYGYTF
TGTGCCAGTAGCCGGGACTCTTACTATGGCTACACCTTC
>TRBV28|.|TRBJ2-4|.
CASSLAQGGGNIQYF
TGTGCCAGCAGTCTCGCACAGGGTGGTGGAAACATTCAGTACTTC
>TRBV29-1|.|TRBJ2-2|.
CSVALAGHLFNTGELFF
TGCAGCGTCGCCCTCGCGGGGCACCTGTTTAACACCGGGGAGCTGTTTTTT
>TRBV5-1|.|TRBJ1-5|.
CASSLGTGGQPQHF
TGCGCCAGCAGCTTGGGAACAGGCGGTCAGCCCCAGCATTTT
>TRBV27|.|TRBJ2-2|once
CASSFLGHANTGELFF
TGTGCCAGCAGTTTTTTGGGACACGCGAACACCGGGGAGCTGTTTTTT
>TRBV28|TRBD1|TRBJ2-2|.
CASRTQGASGELFF
TGTGCCAGCAGGACACAGGGGGCGAGCGGGGAGCTGTTTTTT
>TRBV19|.|TRBJ1-2|.
CASGQDGYTF
TGTGCCAGCGGCCAGGATGGCTACACCTTC
>TRBV6-5|.|TRBJ1-5|.
CATHSKHQPQHF
TGTGCCACCCACAGTAAACATCAGCCCCAGCATTTT
>TRBV28|.|TRBJ2-1|.
CASSLVGGPYNEQFF
TGTGCCAGCAGTTTGGTAGGGGGACCCTACAATGAGCAGTTCTTC
>TRBV19|.|TRBJ2-2|.
CASSIYTTGELFF
TGTGCCAGTAGTATATACACCACCGGGGAGCTGTTTTTT
>TRBV30|.|TRBJ1-5|.
CAWSIGHDQPQHF
TGTGCCTGGAGTATCGGACACGATCAGCCCCAGCATTTT
>TRBV5-1|TRBD2|TRBJ2-1|.
CASSLDLAVYNEQFF
TGCGCCAGCAGCTTGGATCTAGCGGTTTACAATGAGCAGTTCTTC
>TRBV7-9|.|TRBJ2-3|once
CASSLESGDTQYF
TGTGCCAGCAGCTTAGAATCCGGAGATACGCAGTATTTT
>TRBV6-1|TRBD1|TRBJ1-1|.
CASSVPDRGPHTEAFF
TGTGCCAGCAGTGTCCCAGACAGGGGGCCGCACACTGAAGCTTTCTTT
>TRBV9|TRBD1|TRBJ1-6|.
CASSETGGNSPLHF
TGTGCCAGCAGTGAGACAGGGGGTAATTCACCCCTCCACTTT
>TRBV28|TRBD1|TRBJ2-1|.
CASRRTGGDEQFF
TGTGCCAGCAGACGTACAGGGGGCGATGAGCAGTTCTTC